This T cell receptor (beta chain) was recovered during a study of radiation and T cells in renal cell carcinoma. Findings of the study overall: From baseline, blood top tumor clonotypes peaked at 2 weeks post-radiation.

Generated by immunoSEQ multiplex PCR, the TCRdb table keeps only in-frame clones and is missing some. The sample includes about 83,000 clones, approximately 87% of them seen just once. Time point given: blood 4 weeks post-SBRT, at nephrectomy. Specified treatment: 15 Gy SBRT to primary tumor, nephrectomy 4 weeks later. Serial blood draws occurred at baseline and 2 and 4 weeks post-SBRT. The patient's renal cell carcinoma had clear cell pathology. Worth noting for this clone: Its antigen is not known.

Germline values: CDR1 WSHSY, CDR2 SAAADI. The length of the CDR3 is 12 residues. The ends were cut back, 8 bases at V and 3 bases at J, with 9 bases in the middle. The specimen was blood, collected from a patient whose treatment included radiotherapy and nephrectomy. The chain links TRBV10-2 to TRBJ2-3; D might be TRBD2 (6 bases). This clonotype was obtained from a woman aged 55-69 years with renal cell carcinoma. CDR3: CASSLATDTQYF. DNA of the CDR3: TGCGCCAGCTCGCTAGCGACAGATACGCAGTATTTT.